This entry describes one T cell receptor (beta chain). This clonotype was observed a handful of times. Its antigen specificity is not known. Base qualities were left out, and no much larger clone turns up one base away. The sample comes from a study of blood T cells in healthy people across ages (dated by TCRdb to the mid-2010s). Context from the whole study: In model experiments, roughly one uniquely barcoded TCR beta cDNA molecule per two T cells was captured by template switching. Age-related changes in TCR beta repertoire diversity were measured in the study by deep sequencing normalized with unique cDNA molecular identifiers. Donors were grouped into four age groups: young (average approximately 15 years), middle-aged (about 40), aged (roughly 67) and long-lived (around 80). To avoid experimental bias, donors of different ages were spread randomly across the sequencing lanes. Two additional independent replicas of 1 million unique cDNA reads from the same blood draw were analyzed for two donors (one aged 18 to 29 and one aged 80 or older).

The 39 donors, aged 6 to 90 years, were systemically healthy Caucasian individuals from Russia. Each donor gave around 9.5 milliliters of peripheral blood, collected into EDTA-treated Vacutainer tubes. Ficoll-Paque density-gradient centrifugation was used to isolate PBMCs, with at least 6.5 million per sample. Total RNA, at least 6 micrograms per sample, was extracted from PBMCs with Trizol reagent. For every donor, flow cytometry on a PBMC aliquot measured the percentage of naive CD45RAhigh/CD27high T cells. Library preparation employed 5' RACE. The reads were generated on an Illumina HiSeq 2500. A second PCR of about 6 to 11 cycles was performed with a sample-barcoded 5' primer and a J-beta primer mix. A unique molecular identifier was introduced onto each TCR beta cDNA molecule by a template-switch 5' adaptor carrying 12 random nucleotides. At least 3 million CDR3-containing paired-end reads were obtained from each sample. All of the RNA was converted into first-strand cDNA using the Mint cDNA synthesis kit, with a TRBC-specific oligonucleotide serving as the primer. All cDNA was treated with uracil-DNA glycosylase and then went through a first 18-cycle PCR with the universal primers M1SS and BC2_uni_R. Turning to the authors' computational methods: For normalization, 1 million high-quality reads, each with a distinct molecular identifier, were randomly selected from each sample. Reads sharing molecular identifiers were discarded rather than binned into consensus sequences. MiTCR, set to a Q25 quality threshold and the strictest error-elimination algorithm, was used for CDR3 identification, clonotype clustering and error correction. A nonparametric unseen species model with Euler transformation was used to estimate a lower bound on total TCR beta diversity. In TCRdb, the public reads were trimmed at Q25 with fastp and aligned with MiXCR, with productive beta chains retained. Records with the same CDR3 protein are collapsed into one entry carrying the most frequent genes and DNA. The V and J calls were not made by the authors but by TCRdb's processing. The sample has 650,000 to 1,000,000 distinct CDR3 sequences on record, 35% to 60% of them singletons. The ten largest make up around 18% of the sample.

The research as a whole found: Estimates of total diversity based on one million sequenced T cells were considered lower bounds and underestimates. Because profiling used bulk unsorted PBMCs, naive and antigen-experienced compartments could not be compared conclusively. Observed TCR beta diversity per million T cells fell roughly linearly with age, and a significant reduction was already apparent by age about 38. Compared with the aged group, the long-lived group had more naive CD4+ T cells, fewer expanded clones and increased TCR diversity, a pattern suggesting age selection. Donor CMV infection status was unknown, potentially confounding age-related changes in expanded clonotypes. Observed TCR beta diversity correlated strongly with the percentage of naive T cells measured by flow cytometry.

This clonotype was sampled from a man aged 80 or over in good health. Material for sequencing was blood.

The DNA sequence is given as TGCAGTGCTAGAGATGGTACAGTCACAGATACGCAGTATTTT. Its protein reads: CSARDGTVTDTQYF. The chain is encoded by TRBV20-1 joined to TRBJ2-3, with an unclear D gene assignment. CDR1 and CDR2 (DFQATT, SNEGSKA) derive from the germline V gene (reference sequence). The CDR3 has 14 amino acids, counting the end cysteine and phenylalanine. Only the CDR3 portion is preserved as DNA: 42 bases, with reading frame beginning at the first base. Trimming removed 0 bases from V and 2 bases from J, leaving 9 bases between the germline ends.